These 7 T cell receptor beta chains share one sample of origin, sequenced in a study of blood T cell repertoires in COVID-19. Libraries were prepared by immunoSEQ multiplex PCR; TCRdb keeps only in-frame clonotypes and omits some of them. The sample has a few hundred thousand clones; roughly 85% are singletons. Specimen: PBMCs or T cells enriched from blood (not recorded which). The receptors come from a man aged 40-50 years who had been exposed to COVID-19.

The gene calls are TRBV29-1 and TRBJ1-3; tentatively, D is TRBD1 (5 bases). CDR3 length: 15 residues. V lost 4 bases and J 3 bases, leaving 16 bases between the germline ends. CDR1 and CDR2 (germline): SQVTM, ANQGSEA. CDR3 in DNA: TGCAGCGTTGCCGAGGGGACTATAGGTGGAAACACCATATATTTT. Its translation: CSVAEGTIGGNTIYF.

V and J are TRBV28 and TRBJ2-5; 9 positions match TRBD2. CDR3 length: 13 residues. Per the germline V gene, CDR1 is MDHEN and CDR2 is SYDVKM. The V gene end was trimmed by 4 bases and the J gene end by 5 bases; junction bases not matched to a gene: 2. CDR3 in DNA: TGTGCCAGCAGTTCGGCGGGGGGGGAGACCCAGTACTTC. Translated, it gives CASSSAGGETQYF.

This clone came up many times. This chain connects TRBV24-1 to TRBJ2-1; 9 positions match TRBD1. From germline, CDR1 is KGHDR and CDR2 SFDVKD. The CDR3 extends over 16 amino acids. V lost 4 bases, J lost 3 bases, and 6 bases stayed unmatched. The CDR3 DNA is TGTGCCACCAGTGAGGCCGGGACAGGGAACTACAATGAGCAGTTCTTC. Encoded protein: CATSEAGTGNYNEQFF.

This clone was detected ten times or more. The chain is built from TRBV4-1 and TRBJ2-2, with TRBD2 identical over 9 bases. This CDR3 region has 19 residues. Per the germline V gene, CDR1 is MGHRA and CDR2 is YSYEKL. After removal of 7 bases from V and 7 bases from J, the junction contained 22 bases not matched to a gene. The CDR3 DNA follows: TGCGCCAGCAAGCAAATAGCGGGAGTGACCCGTATAGGTCACGGGGAGCTGTTTTTT. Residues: CASKQIAGVTRIGHGELFF.

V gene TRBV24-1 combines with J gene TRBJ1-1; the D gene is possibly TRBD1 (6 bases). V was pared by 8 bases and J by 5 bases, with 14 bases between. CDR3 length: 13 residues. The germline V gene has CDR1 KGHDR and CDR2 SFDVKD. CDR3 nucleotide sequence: TGTGCCACCAAGGCCCAGGGGTGGACTGAAGCTTTCTTT. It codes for CATKAQGWTEAFF.

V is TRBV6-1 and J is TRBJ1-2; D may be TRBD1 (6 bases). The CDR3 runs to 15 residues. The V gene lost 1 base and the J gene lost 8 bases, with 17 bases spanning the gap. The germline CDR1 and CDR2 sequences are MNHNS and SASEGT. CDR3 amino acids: CASSEVGRGMRGYTF. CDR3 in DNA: TGTGCCAGCAGTGAAGTGGGTAGGGGGATGCGAGGCTACACCTTC.

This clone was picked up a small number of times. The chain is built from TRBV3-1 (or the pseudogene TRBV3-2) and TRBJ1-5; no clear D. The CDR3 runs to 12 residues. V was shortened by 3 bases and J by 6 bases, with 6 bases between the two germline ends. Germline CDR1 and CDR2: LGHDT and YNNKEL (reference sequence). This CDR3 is CASSHSGQPQHF. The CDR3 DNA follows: TGTGCCAGCAGCCACAGCGGTCAGCCCCAGCATTTT.